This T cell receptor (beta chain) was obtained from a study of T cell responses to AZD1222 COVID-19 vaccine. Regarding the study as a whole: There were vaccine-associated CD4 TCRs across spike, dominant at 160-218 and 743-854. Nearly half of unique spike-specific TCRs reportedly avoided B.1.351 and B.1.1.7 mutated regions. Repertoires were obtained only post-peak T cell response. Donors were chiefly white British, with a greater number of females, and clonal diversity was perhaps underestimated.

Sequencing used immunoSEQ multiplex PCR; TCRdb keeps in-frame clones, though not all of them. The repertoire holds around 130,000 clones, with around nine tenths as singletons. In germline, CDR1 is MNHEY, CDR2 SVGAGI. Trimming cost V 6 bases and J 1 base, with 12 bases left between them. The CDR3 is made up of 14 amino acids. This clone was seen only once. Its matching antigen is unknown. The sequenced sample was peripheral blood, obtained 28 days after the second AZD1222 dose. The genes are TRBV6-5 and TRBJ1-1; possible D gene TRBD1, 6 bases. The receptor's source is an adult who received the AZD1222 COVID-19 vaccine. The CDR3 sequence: CASRPGQPNTEAFF. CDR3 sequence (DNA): TGTGCCAGCAGACCAGGACAGCCGAACACTGAAGCTTTCTTT.